What follows are 22 T cell receptor beta chains derived from one specimen sequenced in a study of T cell repertoires in cytomegalovirus infection. One entry per CDR3 protein, called by TCRdb with MiXCR from the reads. The sample contains about 900,000 distinct CDR3 sequences, approximately 31% of which appear only once. Antigens for these TCRs are unknown. Sequenced here: cultured CD8+ T cells from PBMCs, sampled from culture after CMV antigen stimulation. All receptors derive from a human donor in good health (CMV status not recorded). Some clones in this sample may be carry-over from other donors' samples.

V usage is TRBV19 and J usage is TRBJ2-1, with 12 bases fitting TRBD2. Germline CDR1 is LNHDA and CDR2 is SQIVND (reference sequence). V gave up 3 bases and J gave up 4 bases; unmatched junction bases: 4. The CDR3 spans 16 residues. This chain's CDR3 is CASSIATSGGYNEQFF. The CDR3 bases are TGTGCCAGTAGTATCGCGACTAGCGGGGGATACAATGAGCAGTTCTTC.

For the CDR3, the DNA is TGTGCCAGCAGCGTAGAGGGGGGGGAGACCAATGAGCAGTTCTTC. Its protein is CASSVEGGETNEQFF. The chain recombines TRBV9 with TRBJ2-1, with D maybe TRBD2 (7 bases). Germline V gives CDR1 SGDLS, CDR2 YYNGEE. This CDR3 is built from 15 residues. Deletions cut 0 bases from V and 6 bases from J, with 13 bases between.

The chain employs TRBV10-3 and TRBJ2-5; perhaps TRBD1 as D (6 bases). V lost 2 bases, J lost 1 base, and 11 bases lay in between. The germline V gene encodes CDR1 ENHRY and CDR2 SYGVKD. The CDR3 has 15 residues. CDR3 DNA sequence: TGTGCCATCAGTGAGCAACAGGGAATCCAAGAGACCCAGTACTTC. This translates into CAISEQQGIQETQYF.

This clonotype was detected only a few times. V usage is TRBV2 and J usage is TRBJ2-3; 8 bases match TRBD2. CDR3 length: 14 amino acids. After removal of 6 bases from V and 3 bases from J, the junction contained 5 bases not matched to a gene. Germline values: CDR1 SNHLY, CDR2 FYNNEI. The DNA of the CDR3 is TGTGCCAGCAGGGGAGCGGGGGATACAGATACGCAGTATTTT. Protein product: CASRGAGDTDTQYF.

This clonotype was recorded many times. The rearrangement uses TRBV7-8 and TRBJ2-7; TRBD1 matches 8 bases. CDR1 is SGHVS, CDR2 FQNEAQ, per germline. The CDR3 runs 14 residues. The ends lost 4 bases at V and 2 bases at J; junction bases unmatched: 4. In DNA, the CDR3 is TGTGCCAGCAGCTACGGACAGGGACCCTACGAGCAGTACGTC. Amino acid sequence: CASSYGQGPYEQYV.

This chain joins TRBV6-2 or TRBV6-3 and TRBJ2-4; weak D call: TRBD2 (5 bases). The CDR3 totals 16 residues. The V end lost 7 bases, the J end lost 0 bases, and 16 bases lay between the germline ends. Germline-derived CDR1 and CDR2 are MNHEY and SVGEGT. CDR3 nucleotides: TGTGCCAGCACCCTGGGAGTTCCTCTAGCCAAAAACATTCAGTACTTC. Its translation: CASTLGVPLAKNIQYF.

The V gene is TRBV27, the J gene TRBJ2-2; D may be TRBD2 (5 bases). V was clipped by 5 bases and J by 6 bases, with 10 bases between them. The CDR3 has 13 residues. Germline lookup yields CDR1 MNHEY and CDR2 SMNVEV (reference sequence). CDR3 sequence: CASSPWTSGELFF. CDR3 sequence (DNA): TGTGCCAGCAGTCCGTGGACTTCCGGGGAGCTGTTTTTT.

The chain carries TRBV20-1 and TRBJ1-5, with 8 nucleotides matching TRBD1. The CDR3 covers 14 residues. The V gene's germline CDR1 is DFQATT and CDR2 SNEGSKA (reference sequence). V shed 5 bases and J 5 bases; nucleotides not matched to a gene: 8. The DNA for the CDR3 is TGCAGTGCTGCAGGGGGCCAGCCACATCAGCCCCAGCATTTT. This sequence encodes CSAAGGQPHQPQHF.

This chain connects TRBV13 to TRBJ1-2, with a weak D call TRBD1 (5 bases). The CDR3 contains 12 residues. V was cut by 1 base and J by 7 bases, with 7 bases left in between. Germline V gives CDR1 PRHDT, CDR2 FYEKMQ (reference sequence). CDR3 protein: CASSLADSGYTF. The CDR3 region has the DNA TGTGCCAGCAGCTTAGCCGACAGTGGCTACACCTTC.

CDR3 nucleotide sequence: TGCGCCAGCAGCCAAGAGGCGGTCATGCTTAGCACAGATACGCAGTATTTT. Its protein product is CASSQEAVMLSTDTQYF. This chain uses TRBV4-1 with TRBJ2-3; D uncertain. The germline CDR1 and CDR2 sequences are MGHRA and YSYEKL. The ends were cut back, 0 bases at V and 0 bases at J, with 13 bases in the middle. CDR3 length: 17 residues.

V usage is TRBV5-5 and J usage is TRBJ2-2; D not resolved. The CDR3 covers 13 residues. The V end lost 4 bases, the J end lost 6 bases, and 10 bases lay between the germline ends. Looked up from germline, CDR1 is SGHKS and CDR2 is YYEKEE (reference sequence). CDR3 protein: CASSPPDAGELFF. In nucleotides, the CDR3 is TGTGCCAGCAGCCCCCCTGACGCCGGGGAGCTGTTTTTT.

This clonotype was detected once. The V call is TRBV19, the J call TRBJ1-5; D is unresolved. Deletions cut 6 bases from V and 5 bases from J, with 11 bases between. The germline CDR1 and CDR2 sequences are LNHDA and SQIVND (reference sequence). This CDR3 region has 13 residues. The CDR3 sequence: CASSDSTYQPQHF. CDR3 in DNA: TGTGCCAGTAGCGACTCGACTTATCAGCCCCAGCATTTT.

This chain links TRBV2 with TRBJ1-4; D is ambiguous. Trimming pared 3 bases from V and 5 bases from J, leaving 13 bases between. Germline CDR1 reads SNHLY; CDR2 reads FYNNEI. The length of the CDR3 is 15 residues. The CDR3 DNA reads TGTGCCAGCAGTGATATCCCGGGCCGGAATGAAAAACTGTTTTTT. It codes for CASSDIPGRNEKLFF.

This chain joins TRBV7-8 and TRBJ2-2, with unresolved D. V shed 1 base and J shed 5 bases, with 11 bases lying between them. There are 15 residues in the CDR3. Germline V lookup: CDR1 SGHVS, CDR2 FQNEAQ. The chain's CDR3 is CASSLDGRKTGELFF. The CDR3, as DNA: TGTGCCAGCAGCTTAGACGGACGGAAGACCGGGGAGCTGTTTTTT.

The gene calls are TRBV20-1 and TRBJ2-7; 12 nucleotides line up with TRBD2. The CDR3 consists of 17 residues. The trim removed 6 bases at V and 5 bases at J, leaving 17 bases unmatched. Germline V gene sequence: CDR1 DFQATT, CDR2 SNEGSKA (reference sequence). CDR3 in DNA: TGCAGTGCCCTCGGAATCGGACTAGCGGGGCCCCGGGACGAGCAGTACGTC. The encoded protein is CSALGIGLAGPRDEQYV.

The chain couples TRBV7-6 to TRBJ2-1; 9 nucleotides agree with TRBD1. The trim removed 8 bases at V and 5 bases at J, leaving 10 bases unmatched. Germline CDR1 and CDR2: SGHVS and FNYEAQ. The CDR3 has 15 amino acids. CDR3 DNA: TGTGCCAGCTGGCAAACGGGACAGGGAAACAATGAGCAGTTCTTC. Translating gives CASWQTGQGNNEQFF.

V and J are TRBV19 and TRBJ1-1, with TRBD1 as a possible D gene (5 bases). Per the germline V gene, CDR1 is LNHDA and CDR2 is SQIVND (reference sequence). This CDR3 is built from 15 residues. Trimming shortened V by 1 base and J by 1 base, and 10 bases separated the two germline ends. This chain's CDR3 is CASSIVYQGNTEAFF. In DNA, the CDR3 is TGTGCCAGTAGTATAGTGTACCAGGGGAACACTGAAGCTTTCTTT.

This clonotype showed up just a few times. V gene TRBV27 combines with J gene TRBJ1-4; D may be TRBD1 (6 bases). The CDR3 covers 13 residues. V lost 4 bases, J lost 13 bases, and 16 bases lay in between. The germline V gene has CDR1 MNHEY and CDR2 SMNVEV (reference sequence). In nucleotides, the CDR3 is TGTGCCAGCAGTTGGGGTGGACAGTCGGGACTGTTTTTT. Its translation is CASSWGGQSGLFF. The variable domain in full, completed from reference TRBV27 and TRBJ1-4, reads EAQVTQNPRYLITVTGKKLTVTCSQNMNHEYMSWYRQDPGLGLRQIYYSMNVEVTDKGDVPEGYKVSRKEKRNFPLILESPSPNQTSLYFCASSWGGQSGLFFGSGTQLSVL.

The chain is built from TRBV6-1 and TRBJ1-1; D not resolved. Trimming removed 1 base at V and 1 base at J, with 4 bases between. This CDR3 contains 13 residues. The germline V gene encodes CDR1 MNHNS and CDR2 SASEGT. The CDR3 region has the DNA TGTGCCAGCAGTGAAGGGTGGAACACTGAAGCTTTCTTT. Its translation: CASSEGWNTEAFF.

This clonotype has a handful of counts. This rearrangement joins TRBV7-2 to TRBJ1-4, with a weak D call TRBD1 (6 bases). CDR3 length: 17 amino acids. CDR1 is SGHTA, CDR2 FQGNSA, per germline. Trimming left V 1 base short and J 7 bases short, with 19 bases between. The CDR3 is CASSLDGGGVGREKLFF. The CDR3, as DNA: TGTGCCAGCAGCTTAGATGGGGGCGGAGTAGGGCGTGAAAAACTGTTTTTT.

This clonotype has ten or more counts. The chain combines TRBV12-3 or TRBV12-4 with TRBJ1-2; possible D gene TRBD1, 6 bases. Trimming took 5 bases from V and 4 from J, leaving 14 bases between them. The CDR3 is made up of 14 amino acids. As DNA, the CDR3 is TGTGCCAGCAGTGGGACACCGCTAGTCTATGGCTACACCTTC. Translated: CASSGTPLVYGYTF.

The chain links TRBV12-3 or TRBV12-4 to TRBJ1-2; 8 nucleotides line up with TRBD1. The CDR3 has 15 residues. Losses at the gene ends were 5 bases for V and 0 bases for J; bases not matched to a gene: 5. DNA for the CDR3: TGTGCCAGCAGTCCGTACAGGGGGTCTAACTATGGCTACACCTTC. Translated: CASSPYRGSNYGYTF.